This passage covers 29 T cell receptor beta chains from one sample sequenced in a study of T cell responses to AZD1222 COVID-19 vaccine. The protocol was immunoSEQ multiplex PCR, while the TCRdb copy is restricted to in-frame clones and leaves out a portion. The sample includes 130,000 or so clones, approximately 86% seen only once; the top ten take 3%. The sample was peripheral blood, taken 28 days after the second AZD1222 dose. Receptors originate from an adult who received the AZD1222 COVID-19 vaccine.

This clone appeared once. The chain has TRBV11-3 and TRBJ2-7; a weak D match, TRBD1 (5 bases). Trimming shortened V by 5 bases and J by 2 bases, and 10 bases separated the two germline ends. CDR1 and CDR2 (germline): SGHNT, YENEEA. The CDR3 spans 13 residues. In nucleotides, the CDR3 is TGTGCCAGCAGCCCCGGACAAGCCTACGAGCAGTACTTC. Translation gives CASSPGQAYEQYF.

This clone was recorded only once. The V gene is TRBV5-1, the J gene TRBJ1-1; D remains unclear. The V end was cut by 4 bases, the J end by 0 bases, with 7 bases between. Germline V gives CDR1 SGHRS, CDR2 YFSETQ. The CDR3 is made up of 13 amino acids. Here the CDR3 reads CASSLQMNTEAFF. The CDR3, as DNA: TGCGCCAGCAGCCTCCAGATGAACACTGAAGCTTTCTTT.

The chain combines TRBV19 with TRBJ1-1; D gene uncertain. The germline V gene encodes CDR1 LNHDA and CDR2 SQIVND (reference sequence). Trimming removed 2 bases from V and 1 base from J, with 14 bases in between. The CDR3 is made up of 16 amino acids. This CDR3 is CASSIWSGRENTEAFF. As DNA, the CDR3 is TGTGCCAGTAGTATATGGTCTGGGAGAGAGAACACTGAAGCTTTCTTT.

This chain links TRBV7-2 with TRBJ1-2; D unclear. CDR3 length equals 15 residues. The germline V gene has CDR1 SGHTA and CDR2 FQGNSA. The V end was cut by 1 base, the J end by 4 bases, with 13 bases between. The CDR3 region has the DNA TGTGCCAGCAGCTTAGTTGGGAAGGTTTTCTATGGCTACACCTTC. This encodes CASSLVGKVFYGYTF.

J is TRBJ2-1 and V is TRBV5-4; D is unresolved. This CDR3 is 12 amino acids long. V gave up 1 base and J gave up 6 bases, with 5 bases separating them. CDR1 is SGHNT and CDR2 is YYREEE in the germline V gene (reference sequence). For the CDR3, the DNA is TGTGCCAGCAGCTTGAACGGCAATGAGCAGTTCTTC. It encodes CASSLNGNEQFF. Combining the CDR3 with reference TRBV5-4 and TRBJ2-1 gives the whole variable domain ETGVTQSPTHLIKTRGQQVTLRCSSQSGHNTVSWYQQALGQGPQFIFQYYREEENGRGNFPPRFSGLQFPNYSSELNVNALELDDSALYLCASSLNGNEQFFGPGTRLTVL.

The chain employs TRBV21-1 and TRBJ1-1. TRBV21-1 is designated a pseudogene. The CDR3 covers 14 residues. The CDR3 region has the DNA TGTGCCAGCACCCGGGGTTGGGGCAGAACTGAAGCTTTCTTT. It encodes CASTRGWGRTEAFF.

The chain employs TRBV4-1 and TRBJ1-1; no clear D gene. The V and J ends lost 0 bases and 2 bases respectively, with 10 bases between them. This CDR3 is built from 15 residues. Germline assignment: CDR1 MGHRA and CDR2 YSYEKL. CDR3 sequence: CASSQDLPGNTEAFF. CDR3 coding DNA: TGCGCCAGCAGCCAAGATCTCCCGGGAAACACTGAAGCTTTCTTT.

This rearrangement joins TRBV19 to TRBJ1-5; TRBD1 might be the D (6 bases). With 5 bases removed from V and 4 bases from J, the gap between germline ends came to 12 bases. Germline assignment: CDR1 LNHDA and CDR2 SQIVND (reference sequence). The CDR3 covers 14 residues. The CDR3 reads CASSPGRGNQPQHF. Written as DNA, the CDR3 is TGTGCCAGTAGTCCAGGGAGGGGGAATCAGCCCCAGCATTTT.

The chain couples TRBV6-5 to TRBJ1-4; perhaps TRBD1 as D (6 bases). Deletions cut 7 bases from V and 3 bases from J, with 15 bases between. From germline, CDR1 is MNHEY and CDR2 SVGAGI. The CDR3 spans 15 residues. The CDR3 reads CASNSRGEPNEKLFF. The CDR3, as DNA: TGTGCCAGCAACTCGAGGGGGGAACCTAATGAAAAACTGTTTTTT.

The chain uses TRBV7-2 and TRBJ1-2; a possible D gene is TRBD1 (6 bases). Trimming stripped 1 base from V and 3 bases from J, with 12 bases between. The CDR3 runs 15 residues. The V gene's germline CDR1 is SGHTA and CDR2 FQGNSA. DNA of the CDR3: TGTGCCAGCAGCTTAGAGCGGCAGGGGTACTATGGCTACACCTTC. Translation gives CASSLERQGYYGYTF.

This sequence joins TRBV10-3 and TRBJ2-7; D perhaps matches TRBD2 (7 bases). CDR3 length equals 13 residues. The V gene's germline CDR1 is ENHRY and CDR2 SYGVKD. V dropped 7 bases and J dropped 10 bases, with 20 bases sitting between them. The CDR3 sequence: CAITEWVGGGQYF. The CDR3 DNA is TGTGCCATCACTGAATGGGTGGGAGGGGGTCAGTACTTC.

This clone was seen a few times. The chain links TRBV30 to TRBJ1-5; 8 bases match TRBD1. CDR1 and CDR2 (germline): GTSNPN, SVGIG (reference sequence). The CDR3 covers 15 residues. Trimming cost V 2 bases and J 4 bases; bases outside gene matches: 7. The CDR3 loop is CAWSLSGQGNQPQHF. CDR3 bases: TGTGCCTGGAGTCTTTCCGGACAGGGAAATCAGCCCCAGCATTTT.

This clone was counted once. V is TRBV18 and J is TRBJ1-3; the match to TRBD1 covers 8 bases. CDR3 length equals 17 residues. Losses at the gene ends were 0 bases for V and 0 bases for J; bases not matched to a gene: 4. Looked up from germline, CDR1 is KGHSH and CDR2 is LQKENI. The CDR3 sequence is CASSPPRQGTSGNTIYF. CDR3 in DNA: TGTGCCAGCTCACCACCGCGACAGGGGACCTCTGGAAACACCATATATTTT.

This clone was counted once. The CDR3 DNA is TGTGCCAGCAGTTACGAGACCGGGAGCTCTGGAAACACCATATATTTT. It codes for CASSYETGSSGNTIYF. The V gene is TRBV6-2 or TRBV6-3, the J gene TRBJ1-3; D is unresolved. CDR3 length: 16 amino acids. Germline V gene data show CDR1 as MNHEY and CDR2 as SVGEGT. The V end lost 2 bases, the J end lost 0 bases, and 11 bases lay between the germline ends.

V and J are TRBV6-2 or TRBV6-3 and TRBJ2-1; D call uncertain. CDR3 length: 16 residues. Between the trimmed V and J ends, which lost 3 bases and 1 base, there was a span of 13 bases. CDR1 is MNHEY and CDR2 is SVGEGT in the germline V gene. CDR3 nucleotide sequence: TGTGCCAGCAGTTATTCGGGTGAAGGATCCTACAATGAGCAGTTCTTC. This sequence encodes CASSYSGEGSYNEQFF.

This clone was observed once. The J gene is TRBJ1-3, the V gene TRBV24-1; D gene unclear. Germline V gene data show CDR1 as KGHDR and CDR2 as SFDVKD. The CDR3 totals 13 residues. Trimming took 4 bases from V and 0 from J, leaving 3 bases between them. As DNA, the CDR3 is TGTGCCACCAGTGACGGCTCTGGAAACACCATATATTTT. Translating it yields CATSDGSGNTIYF.

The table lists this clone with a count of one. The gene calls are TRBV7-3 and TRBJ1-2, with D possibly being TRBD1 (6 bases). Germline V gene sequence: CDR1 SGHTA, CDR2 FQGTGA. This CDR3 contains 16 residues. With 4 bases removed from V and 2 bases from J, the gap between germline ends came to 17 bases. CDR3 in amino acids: CASSSLPGGANYGYTF. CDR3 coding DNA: TGTGCCAGCAGCTCACTCCCCGGGGGCGCCAACTATGGCTACACCTTC. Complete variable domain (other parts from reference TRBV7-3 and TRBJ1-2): GAGVSQTPSNKVTEKGKYVELRCDPISGHTALYWYRQSLGQGPEFLIYFQGTGAADDSGLPNDRFFAVRPEGSVSTLKIQRTERGDSAVYLCASSSLPGGANYGYTFGSGTRLTVV.

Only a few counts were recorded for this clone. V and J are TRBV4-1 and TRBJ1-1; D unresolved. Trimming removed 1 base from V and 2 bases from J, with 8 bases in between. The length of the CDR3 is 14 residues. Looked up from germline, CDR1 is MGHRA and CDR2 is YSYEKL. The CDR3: CASSQGRFNTEAFF. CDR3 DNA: TGCGCCAGCAGCCAAGGGCGGTTCAACACTGAAGCTTTCTTT.

The CDR3 loop reads CSVAGTGVETQYF. CDR3 coding DNA: TGCAGCGTTGCCGGGACAGGGGTGGAGACCCAGTACTTC. The chain has TRBV29-1 and TRBJ2-5, with 10 nucleotides matching TRBD1. J gave up 5 bases and V 4 bases, and 4 bases lay outside the gene matches. Germline assignment: CDR1 SQVTM and CDR2 ANQGSEA. CDR3 size: 13 residues.

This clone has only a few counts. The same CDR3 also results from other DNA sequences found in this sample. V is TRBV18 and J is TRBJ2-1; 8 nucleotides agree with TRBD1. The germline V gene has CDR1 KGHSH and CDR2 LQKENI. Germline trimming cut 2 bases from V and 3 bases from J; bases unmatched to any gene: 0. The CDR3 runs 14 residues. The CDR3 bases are TGTGCCAGCTCACCAGGACAGGGCTACAATGAGCAGTTCTTC. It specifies CASSPGQGYNEQFF.

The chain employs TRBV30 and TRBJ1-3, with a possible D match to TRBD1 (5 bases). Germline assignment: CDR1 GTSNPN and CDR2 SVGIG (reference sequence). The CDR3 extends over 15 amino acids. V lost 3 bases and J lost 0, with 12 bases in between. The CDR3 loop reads CAWRGTGNSGNTIYF. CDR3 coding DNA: TGTGCCTGGAGGGGGACGGGGAACTCTGGAAACACCATATATTTT.

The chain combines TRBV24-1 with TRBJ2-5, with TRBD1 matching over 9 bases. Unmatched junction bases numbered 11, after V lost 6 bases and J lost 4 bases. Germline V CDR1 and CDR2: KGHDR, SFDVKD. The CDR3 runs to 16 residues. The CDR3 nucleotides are TGTGCCACCAGTCTGGGACAGGGCGCTCTAAGAGAGACCCAGTACTTC. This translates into CATSLGQGALRETQYF.

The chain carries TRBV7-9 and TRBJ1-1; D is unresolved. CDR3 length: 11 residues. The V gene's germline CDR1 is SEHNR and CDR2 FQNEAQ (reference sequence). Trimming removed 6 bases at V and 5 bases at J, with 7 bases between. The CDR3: CASRPETEAFF. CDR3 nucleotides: TGTGCCAGCAGACCCGAGACTGAAGCTTTCTTT. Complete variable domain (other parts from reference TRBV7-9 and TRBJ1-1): DTGVSQNPRHKITKRGQNVTFRCDPISEHNRLYWYRQTLGQGPEFLTYFQNEAQLEKSRLLSDRFSAERPKGSFSTLEIQRTEQGDSAMYLCASRPETEAFFGQGTRLTVV.

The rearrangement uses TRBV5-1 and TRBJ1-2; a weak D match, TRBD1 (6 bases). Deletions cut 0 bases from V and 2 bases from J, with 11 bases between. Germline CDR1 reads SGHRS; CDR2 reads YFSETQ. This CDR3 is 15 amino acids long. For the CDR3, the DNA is TGCGCCAGCAGCTTGGGCGGGACAAACAACTATGGCTACACCTTC. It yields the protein CASSLGGTNNYGYTF. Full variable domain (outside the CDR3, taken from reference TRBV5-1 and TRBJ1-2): KAGVTQTPRYLIKTRGQQVTLSCSPISGHRSVSWYQQTPGQGLQFLFEYFSETQRNKGNFPGRFSGRQFSNSRSEMNVSTLELGDSALYLCASSLGGTNNYGYTFGSGTRLTVV.

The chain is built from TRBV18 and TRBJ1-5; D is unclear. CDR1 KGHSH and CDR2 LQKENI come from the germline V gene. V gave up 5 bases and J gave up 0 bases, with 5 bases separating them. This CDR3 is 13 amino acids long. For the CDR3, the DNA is TGTGCCAGCTCAAAATATAGCAATCAGCCCCAGCATTTT. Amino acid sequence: CASSKYSNQPQHF.

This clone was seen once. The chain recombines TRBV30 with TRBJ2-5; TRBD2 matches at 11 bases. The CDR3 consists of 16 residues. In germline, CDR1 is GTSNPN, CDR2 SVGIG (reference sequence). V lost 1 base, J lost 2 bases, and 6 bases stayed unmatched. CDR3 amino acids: CAWSGGGLAAQETQYF. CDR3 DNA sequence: TGTGCCTGGAGTGGGGGGGGACTAGCGGCACAAGAGACCCAGTACTTC.

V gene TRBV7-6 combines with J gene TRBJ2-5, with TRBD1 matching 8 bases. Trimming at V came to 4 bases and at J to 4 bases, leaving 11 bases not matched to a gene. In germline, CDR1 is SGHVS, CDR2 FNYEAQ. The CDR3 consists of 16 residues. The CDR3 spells CASSSESQGDGETQYF. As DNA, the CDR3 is TGTGCCAGCAGCTCGGAATCACAGGGGGATGGAGAGACCCAGTACTTC. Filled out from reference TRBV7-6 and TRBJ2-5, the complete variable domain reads GAGVSQSPRYKVTKRGQDVALRCDPISGHVSLYWYRQALGQGPEFLTYFNYEAQQDKSGLPNDRFSAERPEGSISTLTIQRTEQRDSAMYRCASSSESQGDGETQYFGPGTRLLVL.

For the CDR3, the DNA is TGTGCCAGCAGTTTACAGGGGCGCGATGGCTACACCTTC. It codes for CASSLQGRDGYTF. V is TRBV6-5 and J is TRBJ1-2, with 7 bases aligning to TRBD1. V gave up 4 bases and J gave up 6 bases; unmatched junction bases: 5. This CDR3 has 13 amino acids. Germline CDR1 reads MNHEY; CDR2 reads SVGAGI.

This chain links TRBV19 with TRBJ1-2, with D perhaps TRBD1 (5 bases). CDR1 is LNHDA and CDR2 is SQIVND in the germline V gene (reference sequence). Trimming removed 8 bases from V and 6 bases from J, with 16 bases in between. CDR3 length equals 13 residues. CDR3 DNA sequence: TGTGCCAGTGGGGGACCCCACGAGAATGGCTACACCTTC. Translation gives CASGGPHENGYTF.